This passage covers 5 T cell receptor beta chains from one sample sequenced in a study of beta chain features in type 1 diabetes. General study results and limits: Within each of all four CD4+ subsets, Type 1 diabetes patients had TCRB CDR3s that were moderately but significantly shorter.

Sequencing targeted expressed TCRB transcripts, as all isolated RNA had been reverse transcribed. Assay used: immunoSEQ multiplex PCR; TCRdb lists only in-frame clones, some missing. The sample lists fewer than 350,000 clones, approximately 15% occurring once. Their specific antigens are unknown. Sequencing was carried out using naive CD4+ T cells from blood. Receptor source: a man between 18 and 29 years old with type 1 diabetes.

The chain carries TRBV10-3 and TRBJ2-1, with D possibly TRBD2 on 5 matching bases. The CDR3 covers 15 residues. Trimming took 2 bases from V and 3 from J, leaving 11 bases between them. Per the germline V gene, CDR1 is ENHRY and CDR2 is SYGVKD. The CDR3: CAISETEVLYNEQFF. The CDR3 DNA is TGTGCCATCAGTGAGACGGAGGTTCTCTACAATGAGCAGTTCTTC.

The chain is built from TRBV19 and TRBJ1-2; no definite D call. Germline-derived CDR1 and CDR2 are LNHDA and SQIVND (reference sequence). V lost 6 bases to trimming and J lost 0 bases, with 11 bases between them. The CDR3 is made up of 14 amino acids. The CDR3 spells CASRQRQANYGYTF. CDR3 DNA: TGTGCCAGTAGACAGCGGCAAGCTAACTATGGCTACACCTTC.

The chain has TRBV4-2 and TRBJ1-2; D unresolved. The CDR3 runs to 15 residues. Germline V CDR1 and CDR2: LGHNA, YNFKEQ. V was shortened by 1 base and J by 6 bases, with 15 bases between the two germline ends. This chain's CDR3 is CASSQGSVVPHGYTF. The CDR3 bases are TGTGCCAGCAGCCAAGGGTCCGTAGTCCCGCATGGCTACACCTTC.

The gene calls are TRBV14 and TRBJ2-1; D perhaps matches TRBD2 (5 bases). The CDR3 totals 16 residues. V was pared by 4 bases and J by 5 bases, with 18 bases between. Looked up from germline, CDR1 is SGHDN and CDR2 is FVKESK. The CDR3 spells CASSPVAGQRNNEQFF. The CDR3 DNA reads as TGTGCCAGCAGCCCAGTAGCCGGCCAGCGGAACAATGAGCAGTTCTTC.

This clone was seen a handful of times. This rearrangement joins TRBV28 to TRBJ1-6, with D perhaps TRBD1 (6 bases). V was cut by 2 bases and J by 14 bases, with 25 bases left in between. The CDR3 is 17 residues long. Germline V lookup: CDR1 MDHEN, CDR2 SYDVKM. The CDR3 reads CASSLRLVVRGWRTLHF. The CDR3 nucleotides read TGTGCCAGCAGTTTAAGGTTGGTGGTAAGGGGGTGGAGAACCCTCCACTTT.